This T cell receptor (beta chain) is from a study of shared clonotypes between healthy human individuals. At a deep level, the assay was run. Measured with immunoSEQ multiplex PCR; TCRdb has only the in-frame clones, and not every one. Among about 2.3 million clones listed, around 90% were seen once. Sequences were obtained from naive CD4+ T cells from PBMCs. As to subset: CD45RA+ positively selected. This sequence originates from a young man in good health. Some clones in this sample may be carry-over from other donors' samples.

The CDR3 DNA is TGTGCCAGCAGTGAGAGCCGTCGAGCGCAGTATTTT. It specifies CASSESRRAQYF. V usage is TRBV2 and J usage is TRBJ2-3; D gene uncertain. Germline CDR1 and CDR2: SNHLY and FYNNEI. Trimming removed 3 bases at V and 10 bases at J, with 11 bases between. The CDR3 spans 12 residues.